These 11 T cell receptor beta chains were all obtained from the same sample, sequenced in a study of identifying expanded T cells in peripheral blood. Here immunoSEQ multiplex PCR was the method, and the copy in TCRdb shows in-frame clones only, minus some. The repertoire holds approximately 100,000 clones, with around 89% as singletons. Sequences were obtained from blood. The receptors stem from a person aged 18-70 years in good health.

The chain joins TRBV6-1 to TRBJ2-3, with 12 bases lining up with TRBD2. The CDR3 is made up of 16 amino acids. The germline CDR1 and CDR2 sequences are MNHNS and SASEGT. V was pared by 4 bases and J by 3 bases, with 5 bases of the junction left unmatched. Written as DNA, the CDR3 is TGTGCCAGCAGTGTCCTCCTAGCGGGGGGGACAGATACGCAGTATTTT. It encodes CASSVLLAGGTDTQYF.

The chain employs TRBV6-1 and TRBJ2-2, with a possible D match to TRBD1 (6 bases). This CDR3 contains 15 residues. The V gene lost 5 bases and the J gene lost 2 bases, with 12 bases spanning the gap. Germline CDR1 MNHNS, CDR2 SASEGT. The CDR3 nucleotides read TGTGCCAGCAGTAGCCTCGGGACAAACACCGGGGAGCTGTTTTTT. It is translated as CASSSLGTNTGELFF.

J is TRBJ2-7 and V is TRBV25-1; 9 bases are shared with TRBD1. Trimming cost V 4 bases and J 9 bases; bases outside gene matches: 19. The germline V gene has CDR1 MGHDK and CDR2 SYGVNS. CDR3 length equals 17 residues. CDR3 sequence reads: CASSANQTGGTFKWQYF. CDR3 DNA sequence: TGTGCCAGCAGTGCTAACCAAACAGGGGGCACTTTCAAGTGGCAGTACTTC.

This clone has a single count. The chain carries TRBV18 and TRBJ1-5, with 9 bases that match TRBD1. V lost 3 bases, J lost 0 bases, and 3 bases stayed unmatched. Per germline, CDR1 KGHSH and CDR2 LQKENI. This CDR3 region has 16 residues. CDR3 in DNA: TGTGCCAGCTCACCGGACAGGGGTTATAGCAATCAGCCCCAGCATTTT. This sequence encodes CASSPDRGYSNQPQHF. Drawing the rest from reference TRBV18 and TRBJ1-5, the complete variable domain is NAGVMQNPRHLVRRRGQEARLRCSPMKGHSHVYWYRQLPEEGLKFMVYLQKENIIDESGMPKERFSAEFPKEGPSILRIQQVVRGDSAAYFCASSPDRGYSNQPQHFGDGTRLSIL.

For the CDR3, the DNA is TGTGCCAGCTCACCGGGGGATAGGAGAGAAGCTTTCTTT. Encoded protein: CASSPGDRREAFF. The gene calls are TRBV18 and TRBJ1-1, with a tentative D call TRBD1 (5 bases). There are 13 residues in the CDR3. Trimming removed 3 bases at V and 8 bases at J, with 13 bases between. CDR1 and CDR2 (germline): KGHSH, LQKENI.

This rearrangement joins TRBV27 to TRBJ1-6, with 9 bases aligning to TRBD1. Germline loops: CDR1 MNHEY, CDR2 SMNVEV (reference sequence). The CDR3 contains 15 residues. Losses at the gene ends were 5 bases for V and 8 bases for J; bases not matched to a gene: 7. In DNA form, the CDR3 reads TGTGCCAGCAGTCTCCTGGGACAGGGTTATTCACCCCTCCACTTT. As protein: CASSLLGQGYSPLHF.

The V gene is TRBV7-2, the J gene TRBJ2-3; 7 nucleotides line up with TRBD2. Germline loops: CDR1 SGHTA, CDR2 FQGNSA. V lost 1 base, J lost 14 bases, and 9 bases stayed unmatched. The CDR3 runs 13 residues. CDR3 in amino acids: CASSLVTSVVLYF. In nucleotides, the CDR3 is TGTGCCAGCAGCTTAGTTACTAGCGTAGTTCTGTATTTT.

The chain links TRBV10-3 to TRBJ1-4, with D uncertain. Germline-derived CDR1 and CDR2 are ENHRY and SYGVKD. This CDR3 is 11 amino acids long. Between the trimmed V and J ends, which lost 10 bases and 0 bases, there was a span of 3 bases. The CDR3 nucleotides are TGTGCCACAGCAACTAATGAAAAACTGTTTTTT. Its protein is CATATNEKLFF.

This clone was counted a single time. The chain recombines TRBV5-6 with TRBJ2-7; TRBD1 matches at 7 bases. V lost 4 bases to trimming and J lost 5 bases; unmatched junction nucleotides: 3. CDR1 and CDR2 (germline): SGHDT, YYEEEE. The CDR3 has 12 residues. For the CDR3, the DNA is TGTGCCAGCAGCCCGGACAGGCACGAGCAGTACTTC. Translating it yields CASSPDRHEQYF.

The gene calls are TRBV28 and TRBJ1-3, with D uncertain. The germline V gene has CDR1 MDHEN and CDR2 SYDVKM. This CDR3 is built from 13 residues. V dropped 8 bases and J dropped 3 bases, with 11 bases sitting between them. For the CDR3, the DNA is TGTGCCAGCGGGAGGATGAGTGGAAACACCATATATTTT. Amino acids: CASGRMSGNTIYF. The full variable domain, completed using reference TRBV28 and TRBJ1-3, is DVKVTQSSRYLVKRTGEKVFLECVQDMDHENMFWYRQDPGLGLRLIYFSYDVKMKEKGDIPEGYSVSREKKERFSLILESASTNQTSMYLCASGRMSGNTIYFGEGSWLTVV.

J is TRBJ1-2 and V is TRBV7-2, with D hard to call. CDR1 is SGHTA and CDR2 is FQGNSA in the germline V gene. Trimming took 1 base from V and 4 from J, leaving 10 bases between them. CDR3 length: 14 amino acids. CDR3 bases: TGTGCCAGCAGCTTAGGGGCCGCTGGCTATGGCTACACCTTC. Translating gives CASSLGAAGYGYTF.